The rows below give T cell receptor beta chains drawn from one sample of a study of radiotherapy plus CTLA-4 blockade in lung cancer. Measured with immunoSEQ multiplex PCR; TCRdb has only the in-frame clones, and not every one. Among tens of thousands of clones, 70% to 85% were seen once, and the ten largest hold approximately 4.5%. Sequencing was performed on peripheral blood, taken from a patient treated with radiotherapy plus ipilimumab. These receptors were taken from a human donor with non-small cell lung cancer who had a complete response to radiotherapy plus ipilimumab. Each CDR3 is given with its conserved first and last residue. D genes are given only for firm matches. Only part of the rows carry a size: once, few, many, or a class if the clone is expanded.

len	v_gene	abundance	d_gene	j_gene	CDR3aa	CDR3nt
13	TRBV19	.	.	TRBJ2-7	CASSGTRRGEQYF	TGTGCCAGTAGCGGTACCCGTCGGGGCGAGCAGTACTTC
15	TRBV10-1	.	TRBD2	TRBJ2-5	CASSEGTSGQETQYF	TGCGCCAGCAGTGAGGGGACTAGCGGGCAAGAGACCCAGTACTTC
16	TRBV9	.	.	TRBJ2-3	CASSRNRDYGTDTQYF	TGTGCCAGCAGCCGAAACAGGGATTACGGCACAGATACGCAGTATTTT
16	TRBV4-3	.	TRBD2	TRBJ2-3	CASSQVALADGDTQYF	TGCGCCAGCAGCCAAGTTGCACTAGCGGATGGGGATACGCAGTATTTT
15	TRBV7-9	.	.	TRBJ1-1	CASSPHRVMNTEAFF	TGTGCCAGCAGCCCGCACAGGGTCATGAACACTGAAGCTTTCTTT
15	TRBV7-6	.	.	TRBJ2-3	CASSSVTVGTDTQYF	TGTGCCAGCAGCTCCGTGACCGTGGGGACAGATACGCAGTATTTT
16	TRBV6-1	.	.	TRBJ2-1	CASSDIPGSSYNEQFF	TGTGCCAGCAGTGACATCCCGGGTAGCTCCTACAATGAGCAGTTCTTC
14	TRBV18	.	.	TRBJ2-5	CASSRSGSQETQYF	TGTGCCAGCTCACGATCCGGTTCCCAAGAGACCCAGTACTTC
16	TRBV28	.	.	TRBJ1-1	CASSGGGNIGYTEAFF	TGTGCCAGCAGTGGGGGGGGGAATATTGGGTACACTGAAGCTTTCTTT
11	TRBV5-6	.	TRBD1	TRBJ1-2	CASSHRGGYTF	TGTGCCAGCAGCCACAGGGGTGGCTACACCTTC
17	TRBV2	.	TRBD1	TRBJ1-1	CASSGGPGGIMNTEAFF	TGTGCCAGCAGCGGGGGACCAGGGGGGATAATGAACACTGAAGCTTTCTTT
14	TRBV15	.	.	TRBJ2-5	CATSRDTAGETQYF	TGTGCCACCAGCAGAGATACCGCAGGAGAGACCCAGTACTTC
14	TRBV27	.	.	TRBJ1-1	CASSLAGGPTEAFF	TGTGCCAGCAGTTTGGCGGGGGGTCCAACTGAAGCTTTCTTT
15	TRBV6-1	.	TRBD1	TRBJ2-3	CASTIPGGGPDTQYF	TGTGCCAGCACCATCCCAGGGGGTGGTCCAGATACGCAGTATTTT
17	TRBV11-2	few	TRBD2	TRBJ2-3	CASSSGLASPGADTQYF	TGTGCCAGCAGCTCAGGACTAGCTTCCCCTGGGGCAGATACGCAGTATTTT
14	TRBV19	.	.	TRBJ1-5	CASSFAYSNQPQHF	TGTGCCAGTAGTTTCGCATATAGCAATCAGCCCCAGCATTTT
15	TRBV4-1	.	.	TRBJ1-5	CASSPHFTGFQPQHF	TGCGCCAGCAGCCCTCATTTCACAGGGTTTCAGCCCCAGCATTTT
13	TRBV7-2	few	.	TRBJ2-7	CASAADGSYEQYF	TGTGCCAGCGCGGCGGACGGTTCCTACGAGCAGTACTTC
13	TRBV19	few	.	TRBJ2-5	CASSIIGDETQYF	TGTGCCAGTAGTATTATCGGGGATGAGACCCAGTACTTC
15	TRBV5-1	once	.	TRBJ2-5	CASSPAAEPQETQYF	TGCGCCAGCAGCCCCGCGGCGGAGCCGCAAGAGACCCAGTACTTC
15	TRBV7-9	.	.	TRBJ2-3	CASSLDNIYTDTQYF	TGTGCCAGCAGCTTAGACAACATTTACACAGATACGCAGTATTTT
14	TRBV7-6	.	TRBD1	TRBJ1-2	CASSLRQGSTGYTF	TGTGCCAGCAGCCTACGACAGGGATCGACGGGCTACACCTTC
14	TRBV30	.	TRBD1	TRBJ1-1	CAWRRDRTYTEAFF	TGTGCCTGGAGGAGGGACAGGACGTACACTGAAGCTTTCTTT
13	TRBV11-2	.	.	TRBJ2-3	CASSFSGKNTQYF	TGTGCCAGCAGCTTTTCGGGAAAGAATACGCAGTATTTT
15	TRBV6-1	.	.	TRBJ1-1	CASSSKTALNTEAFF	TGTGCCAGCAGTTCCAAAACAGCTTTGAACACTGAAGCTTTCTTT
14	TRBV5-5	.	.	TRBJ1-1	CASSLIPSNTEAFF	TGTGCCAGCAGCTTGATTCCGTCGAACACTGAAGCTTTCTTT
15	TRBV7-2	.	TRBD1	TRBJ1-2	CASSTGDRGSYGYTF	TGTGCCAGCAGCACCGGGGACAGGGGTTCCTATGGCTACACCTTC
14	TRBV7-9	.	TRBD1	TRBJ1-4	CASSLGQGNEKLFF	TGTGCCAGCAGCTTGGGACAGGGAAATGAAAAACTGTTTTTT
14	TRBV10-3	.	.	TRBJ1-4	CAISVDPVVEKLFF	TGTGCCATCAGTGTCGACCCGGTAGTGGAAAAACTGTTTTTT
13	TRBV18	.	.	TRBJ2-1	CASSPGRDNEQFF	TGTGCCAGCTCACCAGGAAGAGACAATGAGCAGTTCTTC
14	TRBV5-1	.	.	TRBJ1-1	CASKYREASTEAFF	TGCGCCAGCAAGTACAGGGAGGCGAGCACTGAAGCTTTCTTT
15	TRBV18	.	.	TRBJ1-2	CASSPNQEPNYGYTF	TGTGCCAGCTCACCAAACCAGGAGCCTAACTATGGCTACACCTTC
14	TRBV9	.	.	TRBJ1-2	CASSVEEIRSGYTF	TGTGCCAGCAGCGTAGAGGAGATTAGAAGTGGCTACACCTTC
15	TRBV7-2	.	.	TRBJ1-1	CASSLGLTGNTEAFF	TGTGCCAGCAGCTTAGGGCTTACAGGCAACACTGAAGCTTTCTTT
15	TRBV6-1	.	.	TRBJ1-2	CASSQKDRTKYGYTF	TGTGCCAGCAGTCAAAAAGACAGGACCAAATATGGCTACACCTTC
12	TRBV7-2	.	.	TRBJ2-3	CASSPFTDTQYF	TGTGCCAGCAGCCCATTCACAGATACGCAGTATTTT
13	TRBV4-3	.	.	TRBJ2-5	CASSQDQEETQYF	TGCGCCAGCAGCCAAGATCAAGAAGAGACCCAGTACTTC
13	TRBV19	.	.	TRBJ1-2	CASKTLGDYGYTF	TGTGCCAGTAAGACGCTTGGGGACTATGGCTACACCTTC
15	TRBV18	.	.	TRBJ2-5	CASSLLSTAQETQYF	TGTGCCAGCTCACTTTTGTCGACAGCGCAAGAGACCCAGTACTTC
16	TRBV5-1	once	TRBD2	TRBJ2-3	CASSFGQAGGTDTQYF	TGCGCCAGCAGCTTTGGGCAAGCGGGGGGCACAGATACGCAGTATTTT
17	TRBV6-4	once	TRBD1	TRBJ2-5	CATRRGRGRRGQETQYF	TGTGCCACACGTAGAGGCAGGGGGCGTCGAGGGCAAGAGACCCAGTACTTC
16	TRBV7-6	.	TRBD1	TRBJ2-2	CASSPRDRGRAGELFF	TGTGCCAGCAGCCCCCGGGACAGGGGGAGAGCCGGGGAGCTGTTTTTT
14	TRBV6-6	.	.	TRBJ1-2	CASSQAGQGGGYTF	TGTGCCAGCAGTCAGGCGGGGCAGGGAGGTGGCTACACCTTC
14	TRBV28	few	TRBD1	TRBJ1-5	CASRTGAINQPQHF	TGTGCCAGCCGGACAGGGGCGATCAATCAGCCCCAGCATTTT
15	TRBV10-3	.	.	TRBJ1-1	CAISESEGRGTEAFF	TGTGCCATCAGTGAGTCGGAGGGGAGGGGCACTGAAGCTTTCTTT
15	TRBV4-1	.	.	TRBJ2-7	CASSMGEASSYEQYF	TGCGCCAGCTCGATGGGTGAGGCCAGCTCCTACGAGCAGTACTTC
14	TRBV9	few	.	TRBJ1-1	CASSVGVWDTEAFF	TGTGCCAGCAGCGTCGGTGTCTGGGACACTGAAGCTTTCTTT
15	TRBV5-1	.	TRBD2	TRBJ2-5	CASSQDGTSGETQYF	TGCGCCAGCAGCCAGGACGGGACTAGTGGGGAGACCCAGTACTTC
15	TRBV7-2	.	.	TRBJ1-5	CASSLSVTSNQPQHF	TGTGCCAGCAGCTTATCAGTGACTAGCAATCAGCCCCAGCATTTT
13	TRBV9	.	.	TRBJ2-3	CASSTWGYGTQYF	TGTGCCAGCAGCACGTGGGGGTACGGTACGCAGTATTTT
13	TRBV14	.	.	TRBJ2-5	CASSQGFRETQYF	TGTGCCAGCAGCCAAGGTTTTCGCGAGACCCAGTACTTC
15	TRBV28	.	.	TRBJ2-3	CASSRMGGTSDTQYF	TGTGCCAGCAGTCGTATGGGGGGTACCTCAGATACGCAGTATTTT
13	TRBV4-1	few	.	TRBJ2-3	CASSLVVTDTQYF	TGCGCCAGCAGCCTAGTGGTGACAGATACGCAGTATTTT
13	TRBV9	.	.	TRBJ1-2	CASSSEKRAGYTF	TGTGCCAGCAGCTCGGAAAAACGAGCTGGCTACACCTTC
12	TRBV7-8	.	.	TRBJ1-5	CASSKRDQPQHF	TGTGCCAGCAGCAAGAGGGATCAGCCCCAGCATTTT
12	TRBV7-9	.	.	TRBJ2-5	CASSLAAGAQYF	TGTGCCAGCAGCTTAGCGGCTGGAGCCCAGTACTTC
11	TRBV6-6	.	.	TRBJ1-5	CASRENQPQHF	TGTGCCAGCAGAGAAAATCAGCCCCAGCATTTT
15	TRBV5-4	once	.	TRBJ2-7	CASSFGRGFSYEQYF	TGTGCCAGCAGCTTTGGCAGGGGCTTCTCCTACGAGCAGTACTTC
14	TRBV27	.	TRBD1	TRBJ1-1	CASSSNQGAAEAFF	TGTGCCAGCAGTTCAAATCAGGGGGCCGCTGAAGCTTTCTTT
11	TRBV20-1	.	.	TRBJ2-2	CSARAWGELFF	TGCAGTGCTCGCGCCTGGGGGGAGCTGTTTTTT